This T cell receptor (beta chain) is from a study of T cell repertoires in cytomegalovirus infection (dated by TCRdb to between 2018 and 2020). Regarding the research as a whole: Donor HLA type was relevant to the analysis, because carriage of CMV infection together with the matching HLA type was indicated by public TCR beta signatures. The full study reports these points: The ex vivo response was dominated by HLA-C-restricted CMV-specific TCR beta clonotypes, which also provided the single most frequent clonotype in two of eight donors. In both this cohort and an independent cohort of 300 to 450 donors, the cumulative frequency of public TCR beta family members distinguished carriers of CMV infection plus the relevant HLA type.

Sequencing took place on an Illumina HiSeq 1500. In TCRdb, the public reads were trimmed at Q25 with fastp and aligned with MiXCR, with productive beta chains retained. Each entry is one CDR3 protein sequence, shown with its most common DNA and genes. Recorded for this sample are about 250,000 distinct CDR3 sequences; approximately 6.7% of them occurred a single time. The ten biggest clones cover roughly 6.5% of the sample. The V end loses 1 base and the J end loses 4 bases, and a stretch of 10 bases separates them. The CDR3 covers 15 residues, taking in both the cysteine and the phenylalanine. Here the CDR3 DNA is all that survives: 45 bases in frame from base 1. CDR1 and CDR2, looked up from the germline V gene, are MGHRA and YSYEKL. This clonotype was found many times. It lacks a known antigen. Nothing much larger sits one base from this clone, and base qualities are not available.

The chain is assembled from TRBV4-1 and TRBJ1-4, with the D gene not confidently named. The receptor's source is a human donor in good health (CMV status not recorded). Some clones in this sample may be carry-over from other donors' samples. The material sequenced was PBMCs. The CDR3 reads CASSQAAQINEKLFF. The DNA reads as follows: TGCGCCAGCAGCCAAGCGGCCCAGATTAATGAAAAACTGTTTTTT.